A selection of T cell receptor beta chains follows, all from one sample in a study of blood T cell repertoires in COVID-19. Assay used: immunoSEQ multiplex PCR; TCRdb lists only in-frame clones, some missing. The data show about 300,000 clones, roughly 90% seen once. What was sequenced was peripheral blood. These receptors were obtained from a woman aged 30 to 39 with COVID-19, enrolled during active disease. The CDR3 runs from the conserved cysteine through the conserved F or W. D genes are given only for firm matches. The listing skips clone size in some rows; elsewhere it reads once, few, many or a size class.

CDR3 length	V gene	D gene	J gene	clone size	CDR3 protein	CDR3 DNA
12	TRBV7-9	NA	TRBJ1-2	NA	CASSEQGDGYTF	TGTGCCAGCAGCGAACAGGGCGATGGCTACACCTTC
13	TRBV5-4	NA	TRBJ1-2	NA	CASSLVNIYGYTF	TGTGCCAGCAGCTTGGTTAATATCTATGGCTACACCTTC
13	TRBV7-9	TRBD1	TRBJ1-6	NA	CASSSNSGGPLHF	TGTGCCAGCAGCTCAAATTCAGGGGGACCCCTCCACTTT
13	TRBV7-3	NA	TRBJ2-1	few	CASSLGGAGEQFF	TGTGCCAGCAGCCTAGGAGGGGCCGGTGAGCAGTTCTTC
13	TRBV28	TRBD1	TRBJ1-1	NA	CASSSPGGTEAFF	TGTGCCAGCAGTTCCCCAGGGGGTACTGAAGCTTTCTTT
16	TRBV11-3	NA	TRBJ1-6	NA	CASSPPEGGQNSPLHF	TGTGCCAGCAGCCCGCCCGAGGGGGGGCAGAATTCACCCCTCCACTTT
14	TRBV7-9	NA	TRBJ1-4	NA	CASSFRTTNEKLFF	TGTGCCAGCAGCTTTAGGACAACCAATGAAAAACTGTTTTTT
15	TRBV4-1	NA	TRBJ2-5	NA	CASRRGAAAGETQYF	TGCGCCAGCAGAAGGGGGGCCGCAGCGGGGGAGACCCAGTACTTC
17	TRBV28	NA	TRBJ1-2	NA	CASTPLLGAAENYGYTF	TGTGCCAGCACTCCCCTGCTGGGGGCAGCCGAAAACTATGGCTACACCTTC
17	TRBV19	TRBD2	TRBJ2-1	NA	CASSITSGGVAYNEQFF	TGTGCCAGTAGTATTACTAGCGGGGGGGTTGCGTACAATGAGCAGTTCTTC
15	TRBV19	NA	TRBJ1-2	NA	CASSMERRGHYGYTF	TGTGCCAGTAGTATGGAACGGAGAGGGCACTATGGCTACACCTTC
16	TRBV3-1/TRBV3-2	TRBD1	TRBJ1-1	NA	CASSSRDRGPNTEAFF	TGTGCCAGCAGCTCCCGGGACAGGGGGCCGAACACTGAAGCTTTCTTT
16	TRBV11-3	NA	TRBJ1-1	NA	CASSPGGGRRNTEAFF	TGTGCCAGCAGCCCGGGGGGGGGCAGGAGAAACACTGAAGCTTTCTTT
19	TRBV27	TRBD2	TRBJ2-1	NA	CASSLSPPLAGRLYNEQFF	TGTGCCAGCAGTTTATCTCCCCCACTAGCGGGGCGACTCTATAATGAGCAGTTCTTC
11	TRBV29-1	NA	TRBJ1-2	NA	CSVVGQGGYTF	TGCAGCGTTGTGGGTCAGGGAGGCTACACCTTC
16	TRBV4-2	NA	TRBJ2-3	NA	CASSYSPQGGTDTQYF	TGTGCCAGCAGCTATTCCCCTCAGGGGGGTACAGATACGCAGTATTTT
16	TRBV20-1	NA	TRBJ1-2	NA	CSASEQPRADTYGYTF	TGCAGTGCTAGTGAACAACCCAGGGCAGACACCTATGGCTACACCTTC
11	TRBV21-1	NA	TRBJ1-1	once	CASSSLVEAFF	TGTGCCAGCAGCTCCCTTGTTGAAGCTTTCTTT
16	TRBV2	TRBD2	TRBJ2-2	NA	CASSGSSGGAFGELFF	TGTGCCAGCAGTGGTTCTAGCGGGGGGGCCTTTGGGGAGCTGTTTTTT
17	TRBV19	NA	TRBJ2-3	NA	CASSISGGPLRTDTQYF	TGTGCCAGTAGTATCTCCGGGGGGCCGTTACGCACAGATACGCAGTATTTT
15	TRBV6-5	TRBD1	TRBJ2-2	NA	CASSAGTGASGELFF	TGTGCCAGCAGCGCCGGGACAGGGGCGTCCGGGGAGCTGTTTTTT
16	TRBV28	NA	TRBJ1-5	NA	CASHPPRGVGGQPQHF	TGTGCCAGCCACCCCCCCCGGGGAGTTGGAGGTCAGCCCCAGCATTTT
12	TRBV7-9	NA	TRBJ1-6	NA	CASSSLSSPLHF	TGTGCCAGCAGCTCTCTAAGTTCACCCCTCCACTTT
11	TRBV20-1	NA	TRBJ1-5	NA	CSASGLGPQHF	TGCAGTGCTAGCGGGTTAGGGCCCCAGCATTTT
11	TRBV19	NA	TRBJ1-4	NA	CASSIWQELFF	TGTGCCAGTAGTATCTGGCAAGAACTGTTTTTT
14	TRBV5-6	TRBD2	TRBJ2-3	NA	CASTASGGADTQYF	TGTGCCAGCACCGCATCGGGGGGGGCAGATACGCAGTATTTT
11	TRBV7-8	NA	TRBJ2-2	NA	CASRTTEELFF	TGTGCCAGCAGGACTACGGAGGAGCTGTTTTTT
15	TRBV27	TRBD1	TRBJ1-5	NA	CASSLFGTGNQPQHF	TGTGCCAGCAGTTTATTCGGGACAGGAAATCAGCCCCAGCATTTT
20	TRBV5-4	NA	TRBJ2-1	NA	CASSFSFTRGGPLGYNEQFF	TGTGCCAGCAGCTTTTCGTTTACGAGGGGGGGCCCCTTGGGGTACAATGAGCAGTTCTTC
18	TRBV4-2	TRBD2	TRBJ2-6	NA	CASSPSGEGRSGANVLTF	TGTGCCAGCAGCCCCTCCGGGGAGGGCAGGTCGGGGGCCAACGTCCTGACTTTC
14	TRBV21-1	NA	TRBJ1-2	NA	CASSIGLVYYGYTF	TGTGCCAGCAGCATTGGTCTAGTATACTACGGCTACACCTTC
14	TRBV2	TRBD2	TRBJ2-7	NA	CASSEAGLVYEQYF	TGTGCCAGCAGTGAAGCGGGACTAGTCTACGAGCAGTACTTC
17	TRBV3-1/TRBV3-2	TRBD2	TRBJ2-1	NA	CASSQDWGDYRYNEQFF	TGTGCCAGCAGCCAAGATTGGGGGGACTATCGCTACAATGAGCAGTTCTTC
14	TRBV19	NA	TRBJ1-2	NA	CASSGTSVGYGYTF	TGTGCCAGTAGCGGGACTTCGGTGGGCTATGGCTACACCTTC
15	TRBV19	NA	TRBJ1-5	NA	CASVSRRTADQSQHF	TGTGCCAGCGTATCGAGGCGGACAGCCGATCAGTCCCAGCATTTT
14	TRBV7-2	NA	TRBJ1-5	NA	CASSLSPADQPQHF	TGTGCCAGCAGCTTGAGCCCCGCGGATCAGCCCCAGCATTTT
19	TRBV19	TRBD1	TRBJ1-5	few	CASSIPNRGKDRSNQPQHF	TGTGCCAGTAGTATCCCAAACAGGGGGAAAGATCGGAGCAATCAGCCCCAGCATTTT
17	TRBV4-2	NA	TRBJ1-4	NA	CASSQTTARTLTEKLFF	TGTGCCAGCAGCCAGACCACCGCCAGGACATTGACTGAAAAACTGTTTTTT
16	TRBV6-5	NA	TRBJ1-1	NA	CASSYSRGMVGTEAFF	TGTGCCAGCAGTTACTCGAGAGGGATGGTGGGGACTGAAGCTTTCTTT
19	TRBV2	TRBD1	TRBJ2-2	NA	CASSGAGTGGLANTGELFF	TGTGCCAGCAGTGGAGCCGGGACAGGGGGCCTCGCGAACACCGGGGAGCTGTTTTTT
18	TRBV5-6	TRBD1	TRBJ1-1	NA	CASSLWRGPALGNTEAFF	TGTGCCAGCAGCCTGTGGAGGGGGCCCGCGTTAGGAAACACTGAAGCTTTCTTT
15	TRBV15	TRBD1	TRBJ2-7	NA	CATSLTGSRSYEQYF	TGTGCCACCAGCCTGACAGGGTCGCGCTCCTACGAGCAGTACTTC
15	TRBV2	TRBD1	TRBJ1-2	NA	CASSQGQGPNYGYTF	TGTGCCAGCAGCCAAGGACAGGGACCAAACTATGGCTACACCTTC
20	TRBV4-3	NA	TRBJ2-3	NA	CASSQDGTSRPALSTDTQYF	TGCGCCAGCAGCCAAGATGGTACGTCCAGGCCAGCCCTCAGCACAGATACGCAGTATTTT
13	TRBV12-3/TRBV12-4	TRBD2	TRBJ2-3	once	CASILGGGDTQYF	TGTGCCAGCATCTTGGGGGGAGGGGATACGCAGTATTTT